The 5 T cell receptor beta chains presented below share a single source sample, sequenced in a study of blood T cell repertoires in COVID-19. Method: immunoSEQ multiplex PCR; TCRdb's copy keeps in-frame clones and lacks some. Altogether 250,000 to 300,000 clones are present, 75% to 90% being singletons, with the ten largest covering 9.5% to 15%. The sequenced sample consisted of peripheral blood. Receptors originate from a woman aged 55 to 70 with acute or convalescent COVID-19.

DNA for the CDR3: TGTGCCAGCAGTGACTCAGGGTTCGGCTACACCTTC. Translation gives CASSDSGFGYTF. V and J are TRBV2 and TRBJ1-2, with a possible D match to TRBD1 (5 bases). This CDR3 has 12 residues. Between the trimmed V and J ends, which lost 3 bases and 8 bases, there was a span of 10 bases. Germline V gives CDR1 SNHLY, CDR2 FYNNEI.

The chain uses TRBV9 and TRBJ2-2; no clear D gene. With 6 bases removed from V and 2 bases from J, the gap between germline ends came to 5 bases. This CDR3 spans 12 amino acids. CDR1 SGDLS and CDR2 YYNGEE come from the germline V gene. The CDR3 sequence is CASIGNTGELFF. In nucleotides, the CDR3 is TGTGCCAGCATCGGTAACACCGGGGAGCTGTTTTTT.

The CDR3 nucleotides are TGTGCCAGCAGGCTAAGCGATACCGGGGAGCTGTTTTTT. Protein: CASRLSDTGELFF. The chain links TRBV12-3 or TRBV12-4 to TRBJ2-2; D is unresolved. The CDR3 extends over 13 amino acids. V gave up 6 bases and J gave up 5 bases, with 10 bases separating them.

The V gene is TRBV19, the J gene TRBJ2-2, with D perhaps matching TRBD1 (6 bases). In germline, CDR1 is LNHDA, CDR2 SQIVND (reference sequence). V was cut by 7 bases and J by 0 bases, with 9 bases left in between. This CDR3 is 14 amino acids long. DNA of the CDR3: TGTGCCAGTAACAGGGAGTCGAACACCGGGGAGCTGTTTTTT. Amino acid sequence: CASNRESNTGELFF.

The chain employs TRBV4-3 and TRBJ1-5, with TRBD1 matching over 7 bases. Germline V CDR1 and CDR2: LGHNA, YSLEER. V shed 1 base, J shed 6 bases, and the junction held 3 bases outside the gene matches. The CDR3 covers 14 residues. The CDR3 loop is CASSQATGLQPQHF. CDR3 in DNA: TGCGCCAGCAGCCAAGCGACAGGGCTTCAGCCCCAGCATTTT.